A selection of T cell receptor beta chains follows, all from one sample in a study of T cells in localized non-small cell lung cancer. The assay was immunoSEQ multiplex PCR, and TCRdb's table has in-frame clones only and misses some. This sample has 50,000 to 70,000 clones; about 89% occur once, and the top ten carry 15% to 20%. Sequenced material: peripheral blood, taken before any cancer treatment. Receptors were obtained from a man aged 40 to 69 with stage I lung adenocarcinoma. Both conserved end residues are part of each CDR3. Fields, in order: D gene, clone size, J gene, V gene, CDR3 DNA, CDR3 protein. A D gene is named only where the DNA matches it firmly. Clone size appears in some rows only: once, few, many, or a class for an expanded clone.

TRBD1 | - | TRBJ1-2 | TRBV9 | TGTGCCAGCAGCGAAACACCGGGGACAGACTATGGCTACACCTTC | CASSETPGTDYGYTF
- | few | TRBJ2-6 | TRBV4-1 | TGCGCCAGCAGCACCCCCGCCGAAGCTGGGGCCAACGTCCTGACTTTC | CASSTPAEAGANVLTF
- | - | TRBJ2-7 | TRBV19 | TGTGCCAGTAGTATCGGACCTAGCTCCTACGAGCAGTACTTC | CASSIGPSSYEQYF
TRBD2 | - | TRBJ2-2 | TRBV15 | TGTGCCACCAGCAGAGATTATAGCGGGATGAACACCGGGGAGCTGTTTTTT | CATSRDYSGMNTGELFF
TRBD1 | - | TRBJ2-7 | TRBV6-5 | TGTGCCAGCAGTTCCTTACGGCGGGACAGGGAGTACTTC | CASSSLRRDREYF
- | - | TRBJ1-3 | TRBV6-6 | TGTGCCAGCAGTCAGTCGGACAGCACCATATATTTT | CASSQSDSTIYF
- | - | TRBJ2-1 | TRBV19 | TGTGCCAGTAGTATCGGGACCACCTACAATGAGCAGTTCTTC | CASSIGTTYNEQFF
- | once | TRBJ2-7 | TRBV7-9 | TGTGCCAGCAGCGCCCGTGGAGGGGGGACCTACGAGCAGTACTTC | CASSARGGGTYEQYF
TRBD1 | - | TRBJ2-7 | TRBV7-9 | TGTGCCAGCAGCTTTACACAGGGGGCGATCTACGAGCAGTACTTC | CASSFTQGAIYEQYF
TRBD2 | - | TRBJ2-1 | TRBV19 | TGTGCCAGTAGTATATCCCGGACTAGGGGCTACAATGAGCAGTTCTTC | CASSISRTRGYNEQFF
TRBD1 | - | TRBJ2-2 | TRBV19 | TGTGCCAGTAGTTCCGGGACAGCCAACACCGGGGAGCTGTTTTTT | CASSSGTANTGELFF
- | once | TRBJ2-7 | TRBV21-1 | TGTGCCAGCAGCAAAGCGGGGACCGATTCCTACGAGCAGTACTTC | CASSKAGTDSYEQYF
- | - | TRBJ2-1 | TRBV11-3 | TGTGCCAGCAGCCTCTCCTCCCTTGAGCAGTTCTTC | CASSLSSLEQFF
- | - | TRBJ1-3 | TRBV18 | TGTGCCAGCTCAGCCAGACAGTTCTCTGGAAACACCATATATTTT | CASSARQFSGNTIYF
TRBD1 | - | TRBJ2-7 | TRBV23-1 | TGCGCCAGCAGTCAACCGAATCGGGACAGGGAATACGAGCAGTACTTC | CASSQPNRDREYEQYF
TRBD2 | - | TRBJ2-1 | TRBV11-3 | TGTGCCAGCAGCTTAGCGGGAGGGTTTCGGGATGAGCAGTTCTTC | CASSLAGGFRDEQFF
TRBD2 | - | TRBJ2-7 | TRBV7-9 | TGTGCCAGCAGTTATAGCGGGAGGGCCAACGAGCAGTACTTC | CASSYSGRANEQYF
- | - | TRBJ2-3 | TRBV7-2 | TGTGCCAGCAGCTTAGGCCAGGGCGAGGATACGCAGTATTTT | CASSLGQGEDTQYF
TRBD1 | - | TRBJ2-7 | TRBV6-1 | TGTGCCAGCAGAGTGGGACAGGGGGCCTACGAGCAGTACTTC | CASRVGQGAYEQYF
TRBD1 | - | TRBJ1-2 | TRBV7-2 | TGTGCCAGCAGCTTGGTTCACAGGGGCGGTGGCTACACCTTC | CASSLVHRGGGYTF
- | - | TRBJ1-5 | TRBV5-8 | TGTGCCAGCAGAGGATTAGGGGATCTAATCTATCAGCCCCAGCATTTT | CASRGLGDLIYQPQHF
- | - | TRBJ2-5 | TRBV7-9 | TGTGCCAGCAGCTTGACTCCGGGACCCCTCAAGAAAGAGACCCAGTACTTC | CASSLTPGPLKKETQYF
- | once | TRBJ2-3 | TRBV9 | TGTGCCAGCAGCGTAGGAGGAGGAAGCACAGATACGCAGTATTTT | CASSVGGGSTDTQYF
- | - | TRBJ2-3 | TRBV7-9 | TGTGCCAGCATGAGAATAGACACAGATACGCAGTATTTT | CASMRIDTDTQYF
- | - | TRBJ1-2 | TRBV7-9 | TGTGCCAGCAGCTTAGGGGGAGGCAACTATGGCTACACCTTC | CASSLGGGNYGYTF
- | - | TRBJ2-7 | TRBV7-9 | TGTGCCAGCAGCCCCGCCGCAGGGAACCCCTACGAGCAGTACTTC | CASSPAAGNPYEQYF
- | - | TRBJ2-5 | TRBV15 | TGTGCCACCAGTAGAGTGTGGAGTAGCAGGCAAGAGACCCAGTACTTC | CATSRVWSSRQETQYF
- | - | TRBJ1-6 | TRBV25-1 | TGTGCCAGCTCTAGTGGACAGCCCAATTCACCCCTCCACTTT | CASSSGQPNSPLHF
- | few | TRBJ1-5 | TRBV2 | TGTGCCAGCAGTGTTATCCGTTTAAATCAGCCCCAGCATTTT | CASSVIRLNQPQHF
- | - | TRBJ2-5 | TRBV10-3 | TGTGCCATCAGTGATCAGGCTAACGGGTGGCAAGAGACCCAGTACTTC | CAISDQANGWQETQYF
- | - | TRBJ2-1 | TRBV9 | TGTGCCAGCAGCGTAGAAGCCCACAATGAGCAGTTCTTC | CASSVEAHNEQFF
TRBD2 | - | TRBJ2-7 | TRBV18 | TGTGCCAGCTCACCAGGAGCGGGAGAATACGAGCAGTACTTC | CASSPGAGEYEQYF
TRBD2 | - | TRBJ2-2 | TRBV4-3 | TGCGCCAGCAGCCCGACTAGCGGGAGAGTCGCAGGGGAGCTGTTTTTT | CASSPTSGRVAGELFF
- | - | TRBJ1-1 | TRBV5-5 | TGTGCCAGCAGCTGGAACACTGAAGCTTTCTTT | CASSWNTEAFF